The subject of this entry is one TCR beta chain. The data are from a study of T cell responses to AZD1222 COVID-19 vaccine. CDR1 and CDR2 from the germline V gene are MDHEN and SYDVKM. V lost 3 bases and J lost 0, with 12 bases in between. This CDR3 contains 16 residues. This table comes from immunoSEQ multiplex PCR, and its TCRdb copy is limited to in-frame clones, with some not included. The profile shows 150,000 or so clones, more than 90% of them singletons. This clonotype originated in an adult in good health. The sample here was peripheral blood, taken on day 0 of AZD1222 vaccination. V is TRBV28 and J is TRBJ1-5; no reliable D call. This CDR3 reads CASSFEGIDSNQPQHF. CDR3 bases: TGTGCCAGCAGTTTTGAGGGTATTGATAGCAATCAGCCCCAGCATTTT.